Reported below is one T cell receptor (beta chain). The data are from a study of blood T cell repertoires in COVID-19. Study background: From T cells, B-cell-depleted T cells, or PBMCs came the material, which was cDNA or gDNA.

Trimming took 2 bases from V and 9 from J; bases not matched to a gene: 7. Germline loops: CDR1 MNHEY, CDR2 SMNVEV (reference sequence). The CDR3 has 15 amino acids. Original processing methods: Amplified reference gene primers provided the basis for estimating nucleated cell counts. Clones were sequenced by immunoSEQ multiplex PCR, and TCRdb holds only the in-frame ones, with some missing. V and J calls and clone size are those listed in that table; D and trimming were worked out from the DNA. The sample comprises about 270,000 clones, 86% of which are singletons, and approximately 2.5% rests with the top ten. Categorization into cohorts depended on clinical history that participants reported. Recovery among Cohort 3 donors was established by two negative PCRs, clearance, or symptom resolution.

This chain joins TRBV27 and TRBJ2-1; 10 bases align to TRBD2. The TCR comes from a woman under 30 who had recovered from COVID-19. The sample comprised PBMCs or T cells enriched from blood (not recorded which). The CDR3 here is CASSLLAGVQGEQFF. CDR3 in DNA: TGTGCCAGCAGTTTACTAGCGGGAGTACAAGGTGAGCAGTTCTTC.